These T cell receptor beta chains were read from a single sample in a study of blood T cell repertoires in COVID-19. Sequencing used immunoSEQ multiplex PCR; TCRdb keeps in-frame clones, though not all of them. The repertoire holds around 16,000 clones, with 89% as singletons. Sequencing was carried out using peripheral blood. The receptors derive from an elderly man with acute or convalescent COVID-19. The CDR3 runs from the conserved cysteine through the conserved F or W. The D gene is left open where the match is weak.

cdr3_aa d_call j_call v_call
CASSSGTSVGEAFF . TRBJ1-1 TRBV19
CASSLGAGGGYGYTF . TRBJ1-2 TRBV5-8
CASSEAAGGGETQYF TRBD2 TRBJ2-5 TRBV2
CAGTVLRDTEAFF . TRBJ1-1 TRBV21-1
CASSSPSDGRGELFF . TRBJ2-2 TRBV5-4
CASLQLYEQYF . TRBJ2-7 TRBV2
CASSLGGQIDTQYF . TRBJ2-3 TRBV5-5
CASGWSTGSTDTQYF . TRBJ2-3 TRBV7-9
CASSLGGSRSYEQYF TRBD2 TRBJ2-7 TRBV7-2
CAWSGRTAYNSPLHF . TRBJ1-6 TRBV30
CASSLAGTGRGYTF TRBD1 TRBJ1-2 TRBV5-4
CASSDTRGSFETQYF TRBD1 TRBJ2-5 TRBV19
CASSLAGGYSYNEQFF TRBD2 TRBJ2-1 TRBV5-4
CASSQSGQGAYEQYF TRBD1 TRBJ2-7 TRBV23-1
CAINGGEGEKLFF . TRBJ1-4 TRBV10-3
CASSLSTEQFF . TRBJ2-1 TRBV5-8
CASMRQGARQRMTFF TRBD1 TRBJ1-1 TRBV25-1
CASTEGRGNTEAFF . TRBJ1-1 TRBV5-8
CASYYFRGETQYF . TRBJ2-5 TRBV5-1
CASSATNYGYTF . TRBJ1-2 TRBV25-1
CASSDRGAEAFF TRBD1 TRBJ1-1 TRBV27
CASSLEGRYSHEQYF . TRBJ2-7 TRBV7-2